These 21 T cell receptor beta chains came from one sample sequenced in a study of CD8 T cells in Susac syndrome. An amount of RNA that ranged from about 0.45 to 1 ug was reverse transcribed with random hexamers. Using its own MiXCR run on the immunoSEQ multiplex PCR reads, TCRdb lists one record per CDR3 protein. The sample contains around 130,000 distinct CDR3 sequences, about 93% of which appear only once. The sequenced sample consisted of CD8+ T cells from PBMCs. The receptor set was obtained from a human donor with Susac syndrome.

The V and J genes are TRBV29-1 and TRBJ2-7; weak D call: TRBD1 (5 bases). From germline, CDR1 is SQVTM and CDR2 ANQGSEA. Trimming took off 4 bases at V and 4 bases at J, with 17 bases between the two ends. This CDR3 comprises 14 residues. The CDR3 protein is CSVVGASPPYEQYF. The DNA of the CDR3 is TGCAGCGTTGTAGGGGCCAGTCCCCCTTACGAGCAGTACTTC.

This clonotype turned up a few times. The J gene is TRBJ1-5, the V gene TRBV7-9; D is ambiguous. The V end lost 1 base, the J end lost 10 bases, and 8 bases lay between the germline ends. CDR1 is SEHNR, CDR2 FQNEAQ, per germline (reference sequence). This CDR3 is built from 12 residues. The CDR3 DNA reads TGTGCCAGCAGCTTAGGGTCATTACCCCAGCATTTT. The encoded protein is CASSLGSLPQHF.

This sequence joins TRBV4-1 and TRBJ2-5; 12 nucleotides line up with TRBD2. The CDR3 has 16 amino acids. After removal of 4 bases from V and 0 bases from J, the junction contained 3 bases not matched to a gene. Germline V gives CDR1 MGHRA, CDR2 YSYEKL. The DNA for the CDR3 is TGCGCCAGCAGCCTCCGACTAGCGGGGGACCAAGAGACCCAGTACTTC. It specifies CASSLRLAGDQETQYF.

V and J are TRBV4-3 and TRBJ2-2, with 8 bases identical to TRBD2. Germline trimming cut 1 base from V and 0 bases from J; bases unmatched to any gene: 1. The CDR3 loop spans 16 amino acids. Germline V gene lookup returns CDR1 LGHNA and CDR2 YSLEER. CDR3 in amino acids: CASSQGAGANTGELFF. The CDR3, as DNA: TGCGCCAGCAGCCAAGGAGCGGGGGCGAACACCGGGGAGCTGTTTTTT.

CDR3: CASSPPGGGFYEQYF. The DNA for the CDR3 is TGTGCCAGCAGCCCCCCGGGGGGGGGATTCTACGAGCAGTACTTC. This rearrangement joins TRBV3-1 to TRBJ2-7, with TRBD2 matching over 8 bases. The CDR3 is 15 residues long. Trimming at V came to 4 bases and at J to 3 bases, leaving 8 bases not matched to a gene. The germline CDR1 and CDR2 sequences are LGHDT and YNNKEL (reference sequence).

V is TRBV12-3 or TRBV12-4 and J is TRBJ2-2; no definite D call. V lost 4 bases and J 1 base, leaving 7 bases between the germline ends. This CDR3 contains 14 residues. CDR3 loop: CASSWNKNTGELFF. The DNA of the CDR3 is TGTGCCAGCAGTTGGAACAAGAACACCGGGGAGCTGTTTTTT.

The chain uses TRBV13 and TRBJ1-6; 7 bases are shared with TRBD1. This CDR3 is 17 amino acids long. Germline V gene lookup returns CDR1 PRHDT and CDR2 FYEKMQ (reference sequence). V dropped 5 bases and J dropped 0; count of bases not matched to a gene: 7. CDR3 nucleotide sequence: TGTGCCAGCAGCATTGGACAGGACTACTCCTATAATTCACCCCTCCACTTT. It translates to CASSIGQDYSYNSPLHF.

V and J are TRBV25-1 and TRBJ2-1; TRBD2 matches at 7 bases. J lost 12 bases, V lost 1 base, and 15 bases had no gene match. Germline V lookup: CDR1 MGHDK, CDR2 SYGVNS. This CDR3 is 16 amino acids long. Here the CDR3 DNA reads TGTGCCAGCAGTGAATCCGTGGGTCGGATTACGGGGGGGCAGTTCTTC. Translation gives CASSESVGRITGGQFF.

The chain carries TRBV29-1 and TRBJ2-7, with TRBD1 matching over 8 bases. CDR3 size: 16 residues. V dropped 1 base and J dropped 1; count of bases not matched to a gene: 9. CDR1 SQVTM and CDR2 ANQGSEA come from the germline V gene. The CDR3 sequence: CSVEGSSGQGSYEQYF. The CDR3 coding sequence is TGCAGCGTTGAAGGATCCTCCGGACAGGGATCCTACGAGCAGTACTTC.

This rearrangement joins TRBV11-2 to TRBJ1-1, with TRBD1 as a possible D gene (5 bases). The length of the CDR3 is 14 residues. The V gene lost 7 bases and the J gene lost 1 base, with 13 bases spanning the gap. CDR1 is SGHAT and CDR2 is FQNNGV in the germline V gene. CDR3 loop: CASTPQGTNTEAFF. CDR3 in DNA: TGTGCCAGCACCCCCCAGGGTACGAACACTGAAGCTTTCTTT.

This chain joins TRBV3-1 and TRBJ2-1, with D uncertain. From germline, CDR1 is LGHDT and CDR2 YNNKEL (reference sequence). The V and J ends lost 2 bases and 3 bases respectively, with 14 bases between them. The CDR3 is made up of 16 amino acids. CDR3 nucleotides: TGTGCCAGCAGCCAACCGACGGAGAATAGCTACAATGAGCAGTTCTTC. This codes for CASSQPTENSYNEQFF.

The V and J genes are TRBV29-1 and TRBJ2-1, with 9 bases fitting TRBD2. CDR3 length equals 14 residues. Germline-derived CDR1 and CDR2 are SQVTM and ANQGSEA. Unmatched junction bases numbered 7, after V lost 2 bases and J lost 8 bases. The CDR3 reads CSVEPRGGAYEQFF. DNA for the CDR3: TGCAGCGTTGAACCTCGCGGGGGGGCCTATGAGCAGTTCTTC.

This chain links TRBV19 with TRBJ1-1; TRBD1 is a possible D gene (5 bases). Trimming pared 7 bases from V and 8 bases from J, leaving 14 bases between. The CDR3 extends over 12 amino acids. CDR1 is LNHDA, CDR2 SQIVND, per germline (reference sequence). The CDR3, as DNA: TGTGCCAGTACGGGGCAGCGACTCGAAGCTTTCTTT. Translating gives CASTGQRLEAFF.

This clonotype occurred once. This chain uses TRBV20-1 with TRBJ2-7, with no clear D. The CDR3 has 11 residues. V lost 6 bases and J 0 bases, leaving 6 bases between the germline ends. Germline V gene sequence: CDR1 DFQATT, CDR2 SNEGSKA (reference sequence). This chain's CDR3 is CSAGSSYEQYF. In DNA, the CDR3 is TGCAGTGCCGGGTCCTCCTACGAGCAGTACTTC.

The chain joins TRBV12-3 or TRBV12-4 to TRBJ1-2; D possibly corresponds to TRBD1 (6 bases). The CDR3 length is 13 residues. Trimming left V 6 bases short and J 6 bases short, with 14 bases between. In nucleotides, the CDR3 is TGTGCCAGCAGCAACACAGGGTCCCATGGCTACACCTTC. Protein: CASSNTGSHGYTF.

The V gene is TRBV11-2, the J gene TRBJ2-1; 10 bases are shared with TRBD2. From germline, CDR1 is SGHAT and CDR2 FQNNGV. The CDR3 has 17 residues. The trim removed 5 bases at V and 1 base at J, leaving 8 bases unmatched. The CDR3 DNA follows: TGTGCCAGCAGCCCCCAGGGTAGCGGGGGGTCCTACAATGAGCAGTTCTTC. Protein product: CASSPQGSGGSYNEQFF.

The rearrangement links TRBV3-1 to TRBJ2-2; D not certain. Trimming shortened V by 0 bases and J by 5 bases, and 7 bases separated the two germline ends. CDR1 and CDR2 (germline): LGHDT, YNNKEL (reference sequence). This CDR3 region has 14 residues. CDR3 amino acids: CASSQDLETGELFF. The CDR3 bases are TGTGCCAGCAGCCAAGATCTGGAGACCGGGGAGCTGTTTTTT.

This clonotype was seen a single time. The gene calls are TRBV6-5 and TRBJ1-6; D is unclear. The CDR3 contains 13 residues. Trimming removed 0 bases from V and 9 bases from J, with 6 bases in between. Germline CDR1 reads MNHEY; CDR2 reads SVGAGI. The CDR3 DNA sequence: TGTGCCAGCAGTTACTCGGCGAGTTCACCCCTCCACTTT. Its translation is CASSYSASSPLHF.

The chain combines TRBV19 with TRBJ2-1; weak D call: TRBD2 (6 bases). The CDR3 runs 13 residues. The V gene's germline CDR1 is LNHDA and CDR2 SQIVND (reference sequence). The ends were cut back, 10 bases at V and 8 bases at J, with 18 bases in the middle. DNA for the CDR3: TGTGCCACCCACCAGGGAGGTTACCATGAGCAGTTCTTC. Translating gives CATHQGGYHEQFF. Filled out from reference TRBV19 and TRBJ2-1, the complete variable domain reads DGGITQSPKYLFRKEGQNVTLSCEQNLNHDAMYWYRQDPGQGLRLIYYSQIVNDFQKGDIAEGYSVSREKKESFPLTVTSAQKNPTAFYLCATHQGGYHEQFFGPGTRLTVL.

The rearrangement links TRBV29-1 to TRBJ2-7, with TRBD1 matching 9 bases. The CDR3 covers 13 residues. CDR1 and CDR2 (germline): SQVTM, ANQGSEA. V lost 8 bases and J lost 6; bases outside the gene matches: 11. CDR3 in DNA: TGCAGCACCAAGACAGGGGGAACTGGCGAGCAGTACTTC. This codes for CSTKTGGTGEQYF.

The V and J genes are TRBV27 and TRBJ1-5; 8 positions match TRBD1. The CDR3 has 17 amino acids. The germline CDR1 and CDR2 sequences are MNHEY and SMNVEV (reference sequence). V gave up 6 bases and J gave up 4 bases; unmatched junction bases: 14. The CDR3 bases are TGTGCCAGCAGCTTAACCGGGACAGGCTCTTTAAATCAGCCCCAGCATTTT. Translating it yields CASSLTGTGSLNQPQHF.